The rows below give T cell receptor beta chains drawn from one sample of a study of CD8 T cells in Susac syndrome. TCRdb reprocessed the immunoSEQ multiplex PCR reads with MiXCR, giving one entry per CDR3 protein. The sample contains about 180,000 distinct CDR3 sequences, approximately 95% of which appear only once. Sequencing used CD8+ T cells from PBMCs. The source of these receptors is a human donor with multiple sclerosis. The CDR3 runs from the conserved cysteine through the conserved F or W. The D gene is left open where the match is weak. Size tells how often a clone was seen (once, few, many) or the class of an expanded clone, and some rows leave it out.

clone size	J gene	D gene	V gene	CDR3 DNA	CDR3 protein
.	TRBJ2-5	TRBD2	TRBV12-3/TRBV12-4	TGTGCCAGCAGTTTAGGTATTAGCGGGCCCCTCGAGACCCAGTACTTC	CASSLGISGPLETQYF
.	TRBJ1-2	TRBD1	TRBV5-1	TGCGCCAGCAGCTGGACAGGGAACTATGGCTACACCTTC	CASSWTGNYGYTF
.	TRBJ2-3	TRBD2	TRBV7-3	TGTGCCAGCAGCTCACTAGCGGGAGCGGCAGATACGCAGTATTTT	CASSSLAGAADTQYF
.	TRBJ1-2	.	TRBV19	TGTGCCAGTACAATAAGAGAGGGTCACCGCTATGGCTACACCTTC	CASTIREGHRYGYTF
.	TRBJ2-7	.	TRBV27	TGTGCCAGCAGGTTCCGGGTCGCCTACGAGCAGTACTTC	CASRFRVAYEQYF
.	TRBJ1-5	.	TRBV4-1	TGCGCCAGCAGCCTAGGGGGAACAGGGTCTGGTCAGCCCCAGCATTTT	CASSLGGTGSGQPQHF
few	TRBJ2-3	.	TRBV27	TGTGCCAGCAGTCAACGCACAGATACGCAGTATTTT	CASSQRTDTQYF
.	TRBJ1-3	.	TRBV18	TGTGCCAGCTCACCACTTCTTGAGTTCCCTGGAAACACCATATATTTT	CASSPLLEFPGNTIYF
.	TRBJ2-7	.	TRBV15	TGTGCCACCAGCAGAGATCGGTTCTTCTACGAGCAGTACTTC	CATSRDRFFYEQYF
.	TRBJ2-1	TRBD2	TRBV11-2	TGTGCCAGCAGCCATGTAGCGGGCGGCTACAATGAGCAGTTCTTC	CASSHVAGGYNEQFF
.	TRBJ2-5	.	TRBV6-5	TGTGCCAGCAGCCACCACAGGGCTCACGAGGAGACCCAGTACTTC	CASSHHRAHEETQYF
.	TRBJ2-7	TRBD2	TRBV30	TGTGCCTGGAGTGTAGGGACTAGCGGAACCTACGAGCAGTACTTC	CAWSVGTSGTYEQYF
once	TRBJ2-7	.	TRBV4-1	TGCGCCAGCAGCCAAGGGCAGGGTAGAACTTACGAGCAGTACTTC	CASSQGQGRTYEQYF
.	TRBJ1-5	.	TRBV4-1	TGCGCCAGCAGCCCCGGGAACAGCAATCAGCCCCAGCATTTT	CASSPGNSNQPQHF